This record looks at one TCR beta chain sequence and its context. This sample is part of a study of blood T cell repertoires in COVID-19. The assay was immunoSEQ multiplex PCR, and TCRdb's table has in-frame clones only and misses some. The sample lists 150,000 to 200,000 clones, over 65% occurring once. This CDR3 has 16 amino acids. Germline V gives CDR1 KGHSH, CDR2 LQKENI. V gave up 1 base and J gave up 3 bases, with 10 bases separating them. This TCR came from a woman of 80 years or more with acute or convalescent COVID-19. V and J are TRBV18 and TRBJ1-6; D is possibly TRBD1 (5 bases). The specimen sequenced was peripheral blood. The CDR3 DNA is TGTGCCAGCTCACCACTACCAGACAGCTATAATTCACCCCTCCACTTT. It is translated as CASSPLPDSYNSPLHF.